These T cell receptor beta chains were read from a single sample in a study of blood T cell repertoires in COVID-19. The protocol was immunoSEQ multiplex PCR, while the TCRdb copy is restricted to in-frame clones and leaves out a portion. The top ten clones hold approximately 10% of a sample with over 60,000 clones, approximately 84% of them seen once. Sequences were obtained from peripheral blood. Source of these receptors: a man in his 70s with active or convalescent COVID-19. Each CDR3 is given with its conserved first and last residue. D genes are given only for firm matches. Expanded clones are given a class, and other clones once, few, many or no size at all.

V	J	D	size	CDR3	DNA
TRBV7-3	TRBJ2-2	-	-	CASSLDYSNTGELFF	TGTGCCAGCAGCTTAGACTATTCGAACACCGGGGAGCTGTTTTTT
TRBV6-5	TRBJ1-4	TRBD1	-	CASSYSGTAGEKLFF	TGTGCCAGCAGTTACTCCGGGACAGCCGGTGAAAAACTGTTTTTT
TRBV15	TRBJ1-1	-	-	CATSTGRGVNTEAFF	TGTGCCACCAGCACAGGGCGGGGGGTGAACACTGAAGCTTTCTTT
TRBV12-3/TRBV12-4	TRBJ1-2	-	-	CASSFGGEYGYTF	TGTGCCAGCAGTTTTGGGGGGGAGTATGGCTACACCTTC
TRBV3-1/TRBV3-2	TRBJ2-7	TRBD1	-	CASSPWDREYEQYF	TGTGCCAGCAGCCCGTGGGACAGGGAATACGAGCAGTACTTC
TRBV7-3	TRBJ1-4	-	-	CASSLGRNEKLFF	TGTGCCAGCAGCTTAGGGCGTAATGAAAAACTGTTTTTT
TRBV18	TRBJ1-4	-	-	CASSTNGGANEKLFF	TGTGCCAGCTCAACTAACGGAGGGGCTAATGAAAAACTGTTTTTT
TRBV25-1	TRBJ1-2	TRBD1	-	CASSARDRGIYGYTF	TGTGCCAGCAGTGCGCGGGACAGGGGGATCTATGGCTACACCTTC
TRBV28	TRBJ2-1	TRBD1	-	CATKNAGQARYEQFF	TGTGCCACCAAAAACGCCGGACAGGCGCGCTATGAGCAGTTCTTC
TRBV11-2	TRBJ1-5	-	-	CASSSVRGHQPQHF	TGTGCCAGCAGCTCAGTCAGGGGACATCAGCCCCAGCATTTT
TRBV2	TRBJ2-7	TRBD1	once	CASSDRDRVYEQYF	TGTGCCAGCAGTGATCGGGACAGGGTTTACGAGCAGTACTTC
TRBV5-1	TRBJ2-2	-	few	CASSLTSSGAGELFF	TGCGCCAGCAGCTTGACATCATCGGGGGCCGGGGAGCTGTTTTTT
TRBV28	TRBJ1-5	TRBD1	-	CASSLPSGGSRGNQPQHF	TGTGCCAGCAGTCTCCCTTCAGGGGGCAGTAGGGGCAATCAGCCCCAGCATTTT
TRBV5-1	TRBJ2-3	TRBD2	-	CASSPGLAGPIDTQYF	TGCGCCAGCAGCCCGGGACTAGCGGGACCTATAGATACGCAGTATTTT
TRBV6-1	TRBJ1-6	-	-	CASSELPTGSYNSPLHF	TGTGCCAGCAGTGAACTCCCAACAGGATCCTATAATTCACCCCTCCACTTT
TRBV21-1	TRBJ1-1	-	once	CASSIRQGANTEAFF	TGTGCCAGCAGCATACGACAGGGGGCGAACACTGAAGCTTTCTTT
TRBV4-3	TRBJ1-4	-	-	CASSQDFYRTNEKLFF	TGCGCCAGCAGCCAAGATTTCTACAGAACTAATGAAAAACTGTTTTTT
TRBV6-5	TRBJ2-7	-	-	CASSRGYSSYEQYF	TGTGCCAGCAGCCGCGGGTACAGCTCCTACGAGCAGTACTTC
TRBV18	TRBJ2-1	-	few	CASSLFSPRQANNEQFF	TGTGCCAGCTCACTATTCTCCCCCAGGCAGGCTAACAATGAGCAGTTCTTC
TRBV9	TRBJ1-2	TRBD1	-	CASSEGQGTYGYTF	TGTGCCAGCAGCGAGGGACAGGGGACTTATGGCTACACCTTC
TRBV7-9	TRBJ2-2	TRBD1	-	CASSSNQETGVTGELFF	TGTGCCAGCAGCTCAAATCAAGAGACAGGGGTCACCGGGGAGCTGTTTTTT
TRBV2	TRBJ1-2	-	-	CASKIMPRGGEGYTF	TGTGCCAGCAAGATTATGCCCCGGGGGGGCGAGGGCTACACCTTC
TRBV6-6	TRBJ2-7	TRBD2	-	CASSKGLAGPLYEQYF	TGTGCCAGCAGTAAAGGACTAGCGGGACCTCTTTACGAGCAGTACTTC
TRBV4-3	TRBJ2-3	-	once	CASSQEQGKADTQYF	TGCGCCAGCAGCCAAGAGCAGGGTAAGGCAGATACGCAGTATTTT
TRBV18	TRBJ2-7	TRBD1	-	CASSPGTGGSYEQYF	TGTGCCAGCTCACCCGGGACAGGGGGCTCCTACGAGCAGTACTTC
TRBV5-5	TRBJ1-2	TRBD1	-	CASSRLTGADYGYTF	TGTGCCAGCAGCCGGTTGACAGGGGCCGACTATGGCTACACCTTC
TRBV7-9	TRBJ2-2	TRBD2	few	CASSRSGGYTGELFF	TGTGCCAGCAGCCGTAGCGGGGGGTACACCGGGGAGCTGTTTTTT
TRBV7-9	TRBJ1-5	-	-	CASSSTGHQPQHF	TGTGCCAGCAGCTCAACAGGGCATCAGCCCCAGCATTTT
TRBV3-1/TRBV3-2	TRBJ2-1	TRBD2	once	CASSLVLAGNEQFF	TGTGCCAGCAGCCTAGTCCTAGCGGGTAATGAGCAGTTCTTC
TRBV5-4	TRBJ1-5	-	-	CASSQQGGDQPQHF	TGTGCCAGCAGCCAACAGGGTGGGGATCAGCCCCAGCATTTT
TRBV15	TRBJ2-5	-	-	CATSRDRQETQYF	TGTGCCACCAGCAGAGATCGCCAAGAGACCCAGTACTTC
TRBV6-6	TRBJ2-7	-	-	CASKLSGDSYEQYF	TGTGCCAGCAAGCTGAGCGGCGATTCCTACGAGCAGTACTTC
TRBV5-1	TRBJ2-7	-	-	CASSSSRGSYEQYF	TGCGCCAGCAGCTCTTCTCGCGGCTCCTACGAGCAGTACTTC
TRBV2	TRBJ1-2	-	-	CASSEDGAGLRYTF	TGTGCCAGCAGTGAAGATGGCGCAGGGTTGCGCTACACCTTC
TRBV5-6	TRBJ1-3	TRBD1	-	CASSYRTTGGLLGNTIYF	TGTGCCAGCAGCTACCGCACGACAGGGGGTTTACTCGGAAACACCATATATTTT
TRBV6-5	TRBJ1-5	-	-	CASSSNSNQPQHF	TGTGCCAGCAGTTCAAATAGCAATCAGCCCCAGCATTTT
TRBV4-1	TRBJ2-7	TRBD2	-	CASSQDWTSVSYEQYF	TGCGCCAGCAGCCAAGATTGGACTAGCGTCTCCTACGAGCAGTACTTC
TRBV5-1	TRBJ2-5	TRBD2	-	CASTAGGRVETQYF	TGCGCCAGCACCGCGGGGGGCAGGGTCGAGACCCAGTACTTC
TRBV30	TRBJ2-7	TRBD1	-	CAYEQGREQYF	TGTGCCTATGAACAGGGGCGCGAGCAGTACTTC
TRBV28	TRBJ1-5	-	-	CATQTGVQPQHF	TGTGCCACCCAGACAGGAGTCCAGCCCCAGCATTTT
TRBV19	TRBJ1-5	-	-	CASRQTGTQLILQHF	TGTGCCAGTAGACAAACCGGGACACAACTAATACTCCAGCATTTT
TRBV30	TRBJ2-1	-	once	CAWSKGLANEQFF	TGTGCCTGGAGTAAGGGACTTGCCAATGAGCAGTTCTTC
TRBV7-9	TRBJ2-5	-	-	CASSSLETQYF	TGTGCCAGCAGCTCTTTGGAGACCCAGTACTTC
TRBV30	TRBJ1-5	-	once	CAWKGQPNQPQHF	TGTGCCTGGAAGGGACAACCCAATCAGCCCCAGCATTTT
TRBV6-5	TRBJ1-1	-	-	CASGPQLDTEAFF	TGTGCCAGCGGGCCGCAACTCGACACTGAAGCTTTCTTT
TRBV10-3	TRBJ1-6	-	-	CAISESKVGVSNSPLHF	TGTGCCATCAGTGAGTCGAAAGTGGGAGTGAGTAATTCACCCCTCCACTTT
TRBV5-1	TRBJ2-5	TRBD1	-	CASSAQPTGSGETQYF	TGCGCCAGCAGCGCCCAACCGACAGGGTCTGGAGAGACCCAGTACTTC
TRBV6-5	TRBJ2-2	-	few	CAIENLSTGELFF	TGTGCCATCGAAAATCTCAGCACCGGGGAGCTGTTTTTT
TRBV10-3	TRBJ2-1	-	-	CATTVPSGSYNEQFF	TGTGCCACCACAGTTCCCTCGGGGTCCTACAATGAGCAGTTCTTC
TRBV2	TRBJ2-1	TRBD2	-	CASSYPTGTSGPPGEQFF	TGTGCCAGCAGCTACCCCACCGGGACTAGCGGCCCCCCCGGGGAGCAGTTCTTC
TRBV3-1/TRBV3-2	TRBJ1-2	-	-	CASSHSGGLHGYTF	TGTGCCAGCAGCCATTCCGGGGGGTTGCATGGCTACACCTTC